The 2 T cell receptor beta chains reported below all come from one sample, sequenced in a study of cytomegalovirus exposure and HLA in healthy donors. Primers included in the PCR were 60 Vbeta and 13 Jbeta primers. TCRdb's table, derived via immunoSEQ multiplex PCR, lists solely in-frame clones and lacks some. The sample's table shows approximately 72,000 clones. The material sequenced was PBMCs. The receptor set was obtained from a woman in her 40s in good health and CMV-seropositive.

The V call is TRBV6-1, the J call TRBJ1-2; D is undetermined. Trimming shortened V by 1 base and J by 7 bases, and 10 bases separated the two germline ends. Germline CDR1 MNHNS, CDR2 SASEGT. The CDR3 runs 13 residues. The CDR3 here is CASSEDRGSGYTF. CDR3 in DNA: TGTGCCAGCAGTGAAGATCGGGGAAGTGGCTACACCTTC.

The CDR3 DNA follows: TGTGCCAGCAGTCCAACCGGGACAGGGTCCTACGAGCAGTACTTC. Translation: CASSPTGTGSYEQYF. This sequence joins TRBV14 and TRBJ2-7, with 9 bases fitting TRBD1. The germline V gene has CDR1 SGHDN and CDR2 FVKESK. CDR3 length: 15 residues. The ends lost 6 bases at V and 1 base at J; junction bases unmatched: 7. Full variable domain (outside the CDR3, taken from reference TRBV14 and TRBJ2-7): EAGVTQFPSHSVIEKGQTVTLRCDPISGHDNLYWYRRVMGKEIKFLLHFVKESKQDESGMPNNRFLAERTGGTYSTLKVQPAELEDSGVYFCASSPTGTGSYEQYFGPGTRLTVT.